The entry below describes one TCR beta chain. These data belong to a study of cytomegalovirus exposure and HLA in healthy donors. PCR used 60 Vbeta primers and 13 Jbeta primers. This table comes from immunoSEQ multiplex PCR, and its TCRdb copy is limited to in-frame clones, with some not included. This sample has about 160,000 clones, with 70% to 80% found just once. Germline loops: CDR1 MGHDK, CDR2 SYGVNS. The CDR3 is 12 amino acids. V was clipped by 8 bases and J by 5 bases, with 12 bases between them. V gene TRBV25-1 combines with J gene TRBJ1-1, with a tentative D call TRBD1 (6 bases). The TCR sequence derives from a female donor in good health and CMV-seronegative. Input material: PBMCs. Here the CDR3 reads CASARGWTEAFF. CDR3 in DNA: TGTGCCAGCGCGAGGGGGTGGACTGAAGCTTTCTTT.